A selection of T cell receptor beta chains follows, all from one sample in a study of response to subunit inactivated influenza vaccine. TCRdb re-called the RT-PCR reads through MiXCR, storing one row per CDR3 protein. The sample lists over 400,000 distinct CDR3 sequences, approximately 10% seen once, with over 9.5% in the top ten. The specimen comprised PBMCs from blood, sampled roughly 47 days after vaccination. The receptors stem from a man in his forties or fifties who received an inactivated influenza vaccine. The CDR3 runs from the conserved cysteine through the conserved F or W. A D gene is named only where the DNA matches it firmly. A clone size is listed for some rows: how often the clone was seen (once, few, many), or a class if it is expanded.

j_call | clone_size | v_call | d_call | cdr3_aa | cdr3_nt
TRBJ1-1 | few | TRBV5-4 | - | CASSLAPDSSNTEAFF | TGTGCCAGCAGCTTGGCCCCGGACAGCTCGAACACTGAAGCTTTCTTT
TRBJ2-1 | many | TRBV5-6 | - | CASISRFKTENNEQFF | TGTGCCAGCATCTCAAGGTTTAAGACGGAAAACAATGAGCAGTTCTTC
TRBJ1-1 | many | TRBV20-1 | - | CSARDSRGKYTEAFF | TGCAGTGCTAGAGATTCGAGGGGCAAGTACACTGAAGCTTTCTTT
TRBJ2-3 | few | TRBV2 | - | CASSDRTTETDTQYF | TGTGCCAGCAGCGACCGGACTACTGAGACAGATACGCAGTATTTT
TRBJ2-1 | few | TRBV7-8 | TRBD1 | CASSGRDRGRFPYNEQFF | TGTGCCAGCAGCGGACGGGACAGGGGGAGATTCCCCTACAATGAGCAGTTCTTC
TRBJ2-7 | - | TRBV16 | - | CASSTFSRGEQYF | TGTGCCAGCTCTACCTTTTCGAGGGGGGAGCAGTACTTC
TRBJ2-7 | many | TRBV29-1 | - | CSVFGGYDVSYEQYF | TGCAGCGTTTTTGGGGGGTATGACGTTTCCTACGAGCAGTACTTC
TRBJ2-1 | many | TRBV20-1 | TRBD2 | CSARGTSGRAYNEQFF | TGCAGTGCTAGGGGGACTAGCGGGAGGGCCTACAATGAGCAGTTCTTC
TRBJ2-1 | many | TRBV24-1 | TRBD2 | CATSDLGSGGNEQFF | TGTGCCACCAGTGATTTGGGTAGCGGGGGCAATGAGCAGTTCTTC
TRBJ1-2 | many | TRBV5-6 | - | CASSLSGQNYGYTF | TGTGCCAGCAGCTTGTCGGGGCAGAACTATGGCTACACCTTC
TRBJ2-1 | many | TRBV6-2/TRBV6-3 | - | CASSYSAGTYNEQFF | TGTGCCAGCAGTTACAGTGCAGGGACCTACAATGAGCAGTTCTTC
TRBJ2-2 | many | TRBV4-3 | - | CASSQAAGELFF | TGCGCCAGCAGCCAAGCGGCCGGGGAGCTGTTTTTT
TRBJ2-7 | few | TRBV11-1 | - | CASSPETGLYYEQYF | TGTGCCAGCAGCCCAGAGACAGGTCTATACTACGAGCAGTACTTC
TRBJ2-1 | few | TRBV4-3 | - | CASSQGLANNEQFF | TGCGCCAGCAGCCAAGGTCTAGCGAACAATGAGCAGTTCTTC